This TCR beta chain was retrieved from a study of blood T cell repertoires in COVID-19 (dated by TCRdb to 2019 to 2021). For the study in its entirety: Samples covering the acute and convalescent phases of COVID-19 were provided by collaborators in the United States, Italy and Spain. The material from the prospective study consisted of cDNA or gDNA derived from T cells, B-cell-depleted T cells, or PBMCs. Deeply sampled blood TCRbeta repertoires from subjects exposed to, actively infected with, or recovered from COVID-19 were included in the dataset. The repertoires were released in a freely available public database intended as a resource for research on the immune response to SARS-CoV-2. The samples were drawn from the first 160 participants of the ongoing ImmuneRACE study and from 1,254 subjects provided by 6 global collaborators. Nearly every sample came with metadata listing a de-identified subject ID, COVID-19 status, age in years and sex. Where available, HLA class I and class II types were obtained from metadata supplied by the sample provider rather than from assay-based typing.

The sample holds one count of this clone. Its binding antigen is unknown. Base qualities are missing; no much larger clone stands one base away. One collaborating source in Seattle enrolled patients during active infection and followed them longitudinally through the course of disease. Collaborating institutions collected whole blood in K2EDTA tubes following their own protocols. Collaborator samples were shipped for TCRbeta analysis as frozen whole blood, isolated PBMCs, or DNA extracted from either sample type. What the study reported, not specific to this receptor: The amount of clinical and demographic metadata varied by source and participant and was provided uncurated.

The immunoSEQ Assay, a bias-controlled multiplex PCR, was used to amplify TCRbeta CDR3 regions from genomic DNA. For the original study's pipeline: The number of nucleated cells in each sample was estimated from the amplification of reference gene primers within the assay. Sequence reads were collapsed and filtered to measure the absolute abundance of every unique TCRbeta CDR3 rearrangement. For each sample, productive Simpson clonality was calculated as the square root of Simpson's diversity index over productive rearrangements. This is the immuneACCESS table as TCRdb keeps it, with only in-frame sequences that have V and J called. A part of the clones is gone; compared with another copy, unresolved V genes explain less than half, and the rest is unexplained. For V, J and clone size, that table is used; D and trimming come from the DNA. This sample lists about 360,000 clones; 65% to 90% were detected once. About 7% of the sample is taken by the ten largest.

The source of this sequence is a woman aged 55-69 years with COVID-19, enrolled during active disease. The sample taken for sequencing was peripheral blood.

The CDR3 in this case is CASSLDFYSNQPQHF. At the DNA level, the sequence is TGTGCCAGCAGCCTCGACTTTTATAGCAATCAGCCCCAGCATTTT. This chain is built from TRBV7-2 and TRBJ1-5, with no D gene named confidently. Trimming takes 5 bases from V and 0 bases from J, and the germline ends sit 11 bases apart. Inclusive of the bounding cysteine and phenylalanine, the CDR3 is 15 residues long. CDR3 DNA only is kept here, 45 bases in frame from base 1. From the germline V gene, CDR1 is SGHTA and CDR2 is FQGNSA.